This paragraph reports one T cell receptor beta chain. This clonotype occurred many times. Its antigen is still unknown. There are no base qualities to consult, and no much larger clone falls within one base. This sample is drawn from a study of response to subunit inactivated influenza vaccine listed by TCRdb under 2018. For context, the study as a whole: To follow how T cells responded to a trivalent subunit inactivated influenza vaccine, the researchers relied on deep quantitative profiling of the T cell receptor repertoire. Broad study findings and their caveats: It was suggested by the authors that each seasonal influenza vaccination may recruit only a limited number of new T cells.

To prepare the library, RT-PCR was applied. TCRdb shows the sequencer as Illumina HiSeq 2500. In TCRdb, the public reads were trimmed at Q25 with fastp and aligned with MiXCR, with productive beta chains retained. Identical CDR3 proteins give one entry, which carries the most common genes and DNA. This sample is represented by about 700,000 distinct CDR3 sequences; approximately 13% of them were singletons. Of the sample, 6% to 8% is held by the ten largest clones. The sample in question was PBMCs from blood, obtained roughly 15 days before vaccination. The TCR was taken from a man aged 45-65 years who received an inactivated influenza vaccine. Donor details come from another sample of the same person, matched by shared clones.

The base sequence is TGTGCCAGCATCTCGGACAGGGTTCGGAACGAGCAGTACTTC. Translated, this is CASISDRVRNEQYF. The receptor chain draws on TRBV28 and TRBJ2-7; 8 bases in between match TRBD1. CDR1 and CDR2 are read off the germline V gene as MDHEN and SYDVKM. The CDR3 covers 14 residues, taking in both the cysteine and the phenylalanine. Just the 42-base CDR3 DNA is kept, in frame starting at base 1. The V end gives up 7 bases and the J end 5 bases, leaving 10 bases in the junction not matched to a gene.